This is a list of T cell receptor beta chains from one sample in a study of technical replicates of blood from a few donors. Produced via immunoSEQ multiplex PCR; TCRdb's table is partial and in-frame only. The sample shows tens of thousands of clones, about 94% of them seen only once. The material sequenced was PBMCs. The receptors stem from a human donor in good health. Some clones in this sample may be carry-over from other donors' samples. Each CDR3 is given with its conserved first and last residue. The D gene is left open where the match is weak. Only some rows state a clone size, as once, few, many or a class for expanded clones.

j_call,clone_size,v_call,d_call,cdr3_nt,cdr3_aa
TRBJ2-1,NA,TRBV15,TRBD2,TGTGCCACCAGCAGAGACCTAGCGGGGGGCTACAATGAGCAGTTCTTC,CATSRDLAGGYNEQFF
TRBJ2-6,NA,TRBV5-8,NA,TGTGCCAGCAGCTTGGCGGGGGCTGGGGCCAACGTCCTGACTTTC,CASSLAGAGANVLTF
TRBJ1-6,NA,TRBV5-1,TRBD1,TGCGCCAGCAGCGTTCGACAGGGCCATAATTCACCCCTCCACTTT,CASSVRQGHNSPLHF
TRBJ2-1,NA,TRBV6-6,NA,TGTGCCAGCAGGCTAGGTGACTCCTACAATGAGCAGTTCTTC,CASRLGDSYNEQFF
TRBJ2-7,NA,TRBV6-5,TRBD1,TGTGCCAGCAGTCGGGACAGGCTCTACGAGCAGTACTTC,CASSRDRLYEQYF
TRBJ1-1,NA,TRBV6-5,NA,TGTGCCAGCAGTTTCGGCGGTATGAACACTGAAGCTTTCTTT,CASSFGGMNTEAFF
TRBJ1-1,NA,TRBV6-5,NA,TGTGCCAGCAGCCCACTAAGTAGAGTGAACACTGAAGCTTTCTTT,CASSPLSRVNTEAFF
TRBJ2-7,NA,TRBV7-9,NA,TGTGCCAGCAGCGGGTGGGCTCAGGGGGGACACGAGCAGTACTTC,CASSGWAQGGHEQYF
TRBJ2-5,NA,TRBV6-5,NA,TGTGCCAGCAGTTACTCGGCAGGGGCAGAGACCCAGTACTTC,CASSYSAGAETQYF
TRBJ2-7,NA,TRBV7-8,TRBD1,TGTGCCAGCAGCCCCAGGACAGGAGAGTACGAGCAGTACTTC,CASSPRTGEYEQYF
TRBJ2-7,NA,TRBV12-5,TRBD2,TGTGCTAGTGGTCCGGGACTAGCGGCCGAGCAGTACTTC,CASGPGLAAEQYF
TRBJ1-2,NA,TRBV11-2,TRBD1,TGTGCCAGCAGGTCGCTCAGGGGGTCTGGCTACACCTTC,CASRSLRGSGYTF
TRBJ2-7,NA,TRBV28,TRBD1,TGTGCCAGCAGCCTCCCGGGTGGGACAGGGGGCGGCGAGCAGTACTTC,CASSLPGGTGGGEQYF
TRBJ1-1,NA,TRBV19,TRBD1,TGTGCCAGTAGTAGGGACAGGAACACTGAAGCTTTCTTT,CASSRDRNTEAFF
TRBJ2-7,NA,TRBV27,TRBD1,TGTGCCAGCAGTTTATCCACAGGGGTCCAATACGAGCAGTACTTC,CASSLSTGVQYEQYF
TRBJ2-1,NA,TRBV7-3,TRBD2,TGTGCCAGCAGCTTATCGAGGACTAGTGGGCAGAATGAGCAGTTCTTC,CASSLSRTSGQNEQFF
TRBJ1-2,NA,TRBV6-5,NA,TGTGCCAGCAGTTACTTATATAGCAGGGGTGGTTATGGCTACACCTTC,CASSYLYSRGGYGYTF
TRBJ1-1,NA,TRBV28,NA,TGTGCCATCCTAGGGGGAGGGGGTCGTGAAGCTTTCTTT,CAILGGGGREAFF
TRBJ2-2,once,TRBV4-3,TRBD2,TGCGCCAGCAGCGCGGGAGCGGGAGGGCCCGACACCGGGGAGCTGTTTTTT,CASSAGAGGPDTGELFF
TRBJ1-4,NA,TRBV30,NA,TGTGCCTGGTCCGCGGCGGCGAATGAAAAACTGTTTTTT,CAWSAAANEKLFF
TRBJ2-7,NA,TRBV5-4,TRBD1,TGTGCCAGCAGCTTGGACAGGGGGAGCTCCTACGAGCAGTACTTC,CASSLDRGSSYEQYF
TRBJ1-1,NA,TRBV2,NA,TGTGCCAGCAGGGAATCCCAGGGGACTGAAGCTTTCTTT,CASRESQGTEAFF
TRBJ2-1,NA,TRBV4-3,TRBD2,TGCGCCAGCAGCCCAACTAGCGGGGCTAACAATGAGCAGTTCTTC,CASSPTSGANNEQFF
TRBJ2-1,NA,TRBV9,TRBD1,TGTGCCAGCAGCGTAAGGGTTGACCGGGGACAGGGCAATGAGCAGTTCTTC,CASSVRVDRGQGNEQFF
TRBJ2-2,NA,TRBV7-8,TRBD1,TGTGCCAGCAGTGAGGGGGCAGGGGGTTACACCGGGGAGCTGTTTTTT,CASSEGAGGYTGELFF